A single sample gave rise to the 3 T cell receptor beta chains below, sequenced in a study of STAT5B mutations in CD4+ large granular lymphocyte leukemia. Data came from immunoSEQ multiplex PCR; TCRdb stores just in-frame clones and leaves some out. The sample shows roughly 34,000 clones, 76% of them seen only once. Sequenced: CD4+ T cells from blood buffy coats. These TCRs come from a human donor in good health.

The chain is built from TRBV11-3 and TRBJ2-5, with a weak D call TRBD1 (5 bases). The CDR3 runs 15 residues. Germline values: CDR1 SGHNT, CDR2 YENEEA. Trimming left V 1 base short and J 1 base short, with 10 bases between. In DNA form, the CDR3 reads TGTGCCAGCAGCTTAGGCCCAGGGCCCCAAGAGACCCAGTACTTC. Its protein is CASSLGPGPQETQYF.

This clone has just a few counts. This chain connects TRBV5-6 to TRBJ1-2, with D maybe TRBD1 (5 bases). The V gene lost 3 bases and the J gene lost 8 bases, with 11 bases spanning the gap. From germline, CDR1 is SGHDT and CDR2 YYEEEE. This CDR3 has 12 residues. This CDR3 is CASSSAGTGYTF. The CDR3 DNA is TGTGCCAGCAGCTCCGCCGGGACCGGCTACACCTTC.

V and J are TRBV5-1 and TRBJ2-3, with TRBD2 identical over 7 bases. J lost 0 bases, V lost 5 bases, and 9 bases had no gene match. Germline V lookup: CDR1 SGHRS, CDR2 YFSETQ. This CDR3 has 16 residues. This CDR3 reads CASSIDSGDSTDTQYF. The DNA of the CDR3 is TGCGCCAGCAGTATTGACAGCGGGGATAGCACAGATACGCAGTATTTT.